This entry is about one T cell receptor beta chain. TCRdb keeps only in-frame clones here, not all; method: immunoSEQ multiplex PCR. Found here are 250,000 to 350,000 clones, 90% of them singletons; the top ten hold around 2.6%. The cohort comprised adults aged about 18 to 89 years residing in approximately 25 US areas. This sample is drawn from a study of blood T cell repertoires in COVID-19. Looking at the study overall: In each case, the material was cDNA or gDNA derived from T cells, B-cell-depleted T cells, or PBMCs.

The CDR3 has 19 amino acids. V was clipped by 3 bases and J by 3 bases, with 24 bases between them. Germline V lookup: CDR1 MNHNS, CDR2 SASEGT. The receptor was derived from a man aged 55 to 70 who had recovered from COVID-19. Sequencing was done on a sample of PBMCs or T cells enriched from blood (not recorded which). The rearrangement joins TRBV6-1 to TRBJ2-1, with D possibly TRBD2 on 7 matching bases. CDR3: CASSEGPRGGTFIYNEQFF. DNA for the CDR3: TGTGCCAGCAGTGAGGGGCCCCGCGGGGGCACATTCATCTACAATGAGCAGTTCTTC.